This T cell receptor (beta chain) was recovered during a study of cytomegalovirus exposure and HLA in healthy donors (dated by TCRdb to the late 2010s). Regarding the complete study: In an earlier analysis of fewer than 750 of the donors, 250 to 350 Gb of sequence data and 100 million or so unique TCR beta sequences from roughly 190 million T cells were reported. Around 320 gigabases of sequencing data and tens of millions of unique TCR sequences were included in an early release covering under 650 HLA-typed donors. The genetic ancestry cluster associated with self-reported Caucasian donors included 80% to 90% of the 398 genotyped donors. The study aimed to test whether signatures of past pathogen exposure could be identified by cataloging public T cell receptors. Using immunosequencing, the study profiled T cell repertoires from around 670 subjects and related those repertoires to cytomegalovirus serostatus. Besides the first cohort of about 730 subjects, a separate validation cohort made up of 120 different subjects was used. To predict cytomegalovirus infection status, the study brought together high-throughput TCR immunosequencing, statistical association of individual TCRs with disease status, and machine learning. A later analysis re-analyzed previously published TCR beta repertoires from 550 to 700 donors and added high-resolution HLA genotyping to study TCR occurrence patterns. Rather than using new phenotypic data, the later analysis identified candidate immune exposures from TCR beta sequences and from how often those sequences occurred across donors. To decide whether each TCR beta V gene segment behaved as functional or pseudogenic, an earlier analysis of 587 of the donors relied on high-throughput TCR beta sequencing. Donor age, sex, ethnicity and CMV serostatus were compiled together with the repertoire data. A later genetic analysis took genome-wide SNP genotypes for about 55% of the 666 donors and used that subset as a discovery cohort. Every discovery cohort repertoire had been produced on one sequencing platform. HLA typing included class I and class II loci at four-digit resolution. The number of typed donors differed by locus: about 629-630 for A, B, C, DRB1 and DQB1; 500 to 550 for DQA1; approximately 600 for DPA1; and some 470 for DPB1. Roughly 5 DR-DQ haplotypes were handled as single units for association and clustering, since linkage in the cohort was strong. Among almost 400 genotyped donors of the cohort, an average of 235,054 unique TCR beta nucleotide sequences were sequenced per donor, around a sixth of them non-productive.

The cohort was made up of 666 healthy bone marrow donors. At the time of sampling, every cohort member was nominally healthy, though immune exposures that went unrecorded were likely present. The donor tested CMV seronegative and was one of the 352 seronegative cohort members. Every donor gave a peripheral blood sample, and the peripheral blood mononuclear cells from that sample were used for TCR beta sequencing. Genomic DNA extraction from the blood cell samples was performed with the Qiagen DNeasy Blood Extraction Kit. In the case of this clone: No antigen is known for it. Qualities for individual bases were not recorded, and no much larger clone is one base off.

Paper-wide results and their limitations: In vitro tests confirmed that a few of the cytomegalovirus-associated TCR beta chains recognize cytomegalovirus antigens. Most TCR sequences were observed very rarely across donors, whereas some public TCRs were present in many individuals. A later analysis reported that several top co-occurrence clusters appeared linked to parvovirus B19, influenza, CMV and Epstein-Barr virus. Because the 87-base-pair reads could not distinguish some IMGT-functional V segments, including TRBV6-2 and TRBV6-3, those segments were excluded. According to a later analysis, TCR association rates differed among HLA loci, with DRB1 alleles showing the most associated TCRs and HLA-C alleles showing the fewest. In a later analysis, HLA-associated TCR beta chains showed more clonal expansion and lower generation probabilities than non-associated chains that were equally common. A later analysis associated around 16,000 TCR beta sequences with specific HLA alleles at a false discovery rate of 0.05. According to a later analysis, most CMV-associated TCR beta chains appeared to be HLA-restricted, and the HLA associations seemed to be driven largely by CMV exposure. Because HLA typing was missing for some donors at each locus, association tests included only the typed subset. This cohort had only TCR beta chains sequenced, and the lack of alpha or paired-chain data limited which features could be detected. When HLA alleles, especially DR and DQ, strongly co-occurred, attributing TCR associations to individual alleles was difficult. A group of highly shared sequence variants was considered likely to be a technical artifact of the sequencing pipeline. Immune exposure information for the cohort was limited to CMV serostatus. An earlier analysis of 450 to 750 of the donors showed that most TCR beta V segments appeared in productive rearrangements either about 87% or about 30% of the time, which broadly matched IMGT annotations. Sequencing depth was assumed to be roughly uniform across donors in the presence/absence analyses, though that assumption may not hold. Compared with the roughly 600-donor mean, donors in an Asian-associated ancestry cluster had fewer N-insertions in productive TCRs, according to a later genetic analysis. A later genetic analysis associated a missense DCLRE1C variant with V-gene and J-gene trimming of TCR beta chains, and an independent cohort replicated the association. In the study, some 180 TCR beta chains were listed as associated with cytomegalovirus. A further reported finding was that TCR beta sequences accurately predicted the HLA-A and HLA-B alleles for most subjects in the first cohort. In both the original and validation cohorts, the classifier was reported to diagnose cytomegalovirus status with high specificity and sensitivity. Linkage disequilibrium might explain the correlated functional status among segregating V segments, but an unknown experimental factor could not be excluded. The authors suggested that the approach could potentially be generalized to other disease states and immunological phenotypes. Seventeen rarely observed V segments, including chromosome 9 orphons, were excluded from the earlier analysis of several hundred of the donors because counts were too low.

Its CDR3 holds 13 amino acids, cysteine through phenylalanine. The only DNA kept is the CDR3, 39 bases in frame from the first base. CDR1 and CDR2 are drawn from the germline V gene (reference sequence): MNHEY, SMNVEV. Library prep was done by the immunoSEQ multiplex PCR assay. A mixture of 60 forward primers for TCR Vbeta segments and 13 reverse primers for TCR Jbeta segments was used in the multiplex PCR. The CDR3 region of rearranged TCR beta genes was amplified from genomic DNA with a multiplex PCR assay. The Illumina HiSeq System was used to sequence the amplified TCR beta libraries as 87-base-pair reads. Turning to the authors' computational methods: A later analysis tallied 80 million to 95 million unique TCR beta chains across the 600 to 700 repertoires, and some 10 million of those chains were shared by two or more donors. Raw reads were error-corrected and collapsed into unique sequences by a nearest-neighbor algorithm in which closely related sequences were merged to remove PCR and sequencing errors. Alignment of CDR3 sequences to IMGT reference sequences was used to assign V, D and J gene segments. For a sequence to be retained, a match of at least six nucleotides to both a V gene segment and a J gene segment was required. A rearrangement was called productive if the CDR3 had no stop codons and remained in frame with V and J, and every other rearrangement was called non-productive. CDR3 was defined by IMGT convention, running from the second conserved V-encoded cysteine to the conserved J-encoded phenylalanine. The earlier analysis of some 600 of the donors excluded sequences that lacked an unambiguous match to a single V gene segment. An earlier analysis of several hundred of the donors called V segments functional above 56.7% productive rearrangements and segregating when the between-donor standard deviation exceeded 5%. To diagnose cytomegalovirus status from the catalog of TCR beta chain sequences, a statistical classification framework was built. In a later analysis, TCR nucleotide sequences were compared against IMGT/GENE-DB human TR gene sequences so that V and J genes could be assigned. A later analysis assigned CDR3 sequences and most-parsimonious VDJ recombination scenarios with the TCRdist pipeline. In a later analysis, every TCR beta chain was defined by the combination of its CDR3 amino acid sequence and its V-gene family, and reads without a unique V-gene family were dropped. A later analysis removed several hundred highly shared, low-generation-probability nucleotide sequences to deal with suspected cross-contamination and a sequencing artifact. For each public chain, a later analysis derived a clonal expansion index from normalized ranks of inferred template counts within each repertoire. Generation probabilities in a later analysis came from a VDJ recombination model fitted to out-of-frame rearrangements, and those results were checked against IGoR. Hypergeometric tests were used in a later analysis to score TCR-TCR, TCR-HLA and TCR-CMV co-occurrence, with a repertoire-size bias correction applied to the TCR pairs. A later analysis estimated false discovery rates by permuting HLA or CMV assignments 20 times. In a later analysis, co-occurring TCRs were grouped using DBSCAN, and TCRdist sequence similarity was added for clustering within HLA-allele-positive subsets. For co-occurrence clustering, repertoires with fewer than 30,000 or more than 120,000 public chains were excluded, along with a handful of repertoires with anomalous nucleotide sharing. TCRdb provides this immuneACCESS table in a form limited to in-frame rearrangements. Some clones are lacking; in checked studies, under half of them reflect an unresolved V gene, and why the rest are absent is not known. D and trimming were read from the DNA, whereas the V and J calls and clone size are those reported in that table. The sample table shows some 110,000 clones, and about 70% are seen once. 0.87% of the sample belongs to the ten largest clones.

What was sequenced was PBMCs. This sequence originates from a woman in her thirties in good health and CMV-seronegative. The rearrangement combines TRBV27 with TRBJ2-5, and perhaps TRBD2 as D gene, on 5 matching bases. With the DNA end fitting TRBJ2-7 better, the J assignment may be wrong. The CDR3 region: CASSPMGDYEQYF. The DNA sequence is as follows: TGTGCCAGCAGTCCCATGGGAGACTACGAGCAGTACTTC.